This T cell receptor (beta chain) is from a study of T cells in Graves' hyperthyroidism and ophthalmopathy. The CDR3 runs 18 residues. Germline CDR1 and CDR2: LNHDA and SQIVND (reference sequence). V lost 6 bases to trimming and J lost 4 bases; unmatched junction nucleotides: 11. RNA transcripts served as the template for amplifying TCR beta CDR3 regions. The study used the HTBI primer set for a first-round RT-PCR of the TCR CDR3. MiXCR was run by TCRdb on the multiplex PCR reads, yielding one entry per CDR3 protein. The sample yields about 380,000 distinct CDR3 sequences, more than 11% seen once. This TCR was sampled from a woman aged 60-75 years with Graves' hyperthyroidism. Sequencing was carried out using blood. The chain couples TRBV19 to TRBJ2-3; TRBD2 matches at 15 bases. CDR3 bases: TGTGCCAGTAGAGCAACCAGGACTAGCGGGAGGGGGTCAGATACGCAGTATTTT. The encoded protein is CASRATRTSGRGSDTQYF.